A selection of T cell receptor beta chains follows, all from one sample in a study of CD8 T cells in ankylosing spondylitis. Each CDR3 protein gets one entry after TCRdb re-called the 5' RACE reads with MiXCR. The table has 300,000 to 350,000 distinct CDR3 sequences, around a tenth seen once. Sequences were obtained from blood, either unsorted or a sorted T cell fraction (not recorded which). The receptors derive from a female donor with ankylosing spondylitis or in good health (not recorded which). The CDR3 runs from the conserved cysteine through the conserved F or W. A D gene is named only where the DNA matches it firmly. Where a row states a size, it is once, few, many or the class of an expanded clone; other rows omit it.

v_call	j_call	cdr3_length	clone_size	d_call	cdr3_nt	cdr3_aa
TRBV20-1	TRBJ2-2	15	few	.	TGCAGTGCTCCCAGAGTACGGGGAGGTACCGGGGAGCTGTTTTTT	CSAPRVRGGTGELFF
TRBV27	TRBJ1-2	13	few	.	TGTGCCAGCAGTTCAGACAGGAGCTATGGCTACACCTTC	CASSSDRSYGYTF
TRBV7-2	TRBJ2-1	16	few	.	TGTGCCAGCAGCCCGAGACAGGTTAGAGCATACAATGAGCAGTTCTTC	CASSPRQVRAYNEQFF
TRBV20-1	TRBJ2-3	13	few	TRBD1	TGCAGTGGGACGAAAGGGGGCAAGGATACGCAGTATTTT	CSGTKGGKDTQYF
TRBV24-1	TRBJ1-1	13	.	TRBD1	TGTGCCACCAGTGGGACTCGGACAGGAGAAGCTTTCTTT	CATSGTRTGEAFF
TRBV6-5	TRBJ2-7	10	few	.	TGTGCCAGCAACCCCTACGAGCAGTACTTC	CASNPYEQYF
TRBV20-1	TRBJ2-1	14	.	TRBD2	TGCAGTGCTAGCTTCAGCGGGGCCTACAATGAGCAGTTCTTC	CSASFSGAYNEQFF
TRBV6-5	TRBJ2-3	15	.	.	TGTGCCAGCAGTTACGGGCTCCCTAGCACAGATACGCAGTATTTT	CASSYGLPSTDTQYF
TRBV20-1	TRBJ2-7	17	.	TRBD2	TGCAGTGCTATCTCCGGGACTAGCGGGGGGAGCTCCTACGCGCAGTACTTC	CSAISGTSGGSSYAQYF
TRBV20-1	TRBJ2-3	13	many	.	TGCAGTGCTAGAGGCCTAGCACAGGATACGCAGTATTTT	CSARGLAQDTQYF
TRBV7-2	TRBJ2-1	12	many	.	TGTGCCAGCTCCACTAGGGGGAATGAGCAGTTCTTC	CASSTRGNEQFF
TRBV20-1	TRBJ2-3	16	few	TRBD2	TGCTGTGCTAGAGACCCGACTAGCGGGAGATCAGATACGCAGTATTTT	CCARDPTSGRSDTQYF
TRBV20-1	TRBJ1-5	16	few	TRBD1	TGCAGTGCTATAGACCGGGACAGGGGGTACAATCAGCCCCAGCATTTT	CSAIDRDRGYNQPQHF
TRBV9	TRBJ2-1	14	many	.	TGTGCCAGCAGCGTAGGGGGCTCAGACAATGAGCAGTTCTTC	CASSVGGSDNEQFF
TRBV27	TRBJ1-6	13	many	.	TGTGCCAGCAAAATAACGGGGAATTCACCCCTCCACTTT	CASKITGNSPLHF
TRBV16	TRBJ1-5	12	.	.	TGTGCCAGCAGCCAATCGGGTCAGCCCCAGCATTTT	CASSQSGQPQHF
TRBV5-1	TRBJ1-1	15	many	.	TGCGCCAGCATGGTAAGGAGAGGCTTGAACACTGAAGCTTTCTTT	CASMVRRGLNTEAFF
TRBV7-9	TRBJ1-3	16	.	TRBD1	TGTGCCAGCTACGCCGCGGACAGGGGGCATGGAAACACCATATATTTT	CASYAADRGHGNTIYF
TRBV20-1	TRBJ1-5	15	many	.	TGCAGTGCTAGTCCCGACCAGGGGAGCAATCAGCCCCAGCATTTT	CSASPDQGSNQPQHF
TRBV20-1	TRBJ2-7	13	few	.	TGCAGTGCTAGAGGGACTGCTTCCTACGAGCAGTACTTC	CSARGTASYEQYF
TRBV6-1	TRBJ2-2	14	many	TRBD1	TGTGCCAGCACCGGACAGGGGGCAATCAGGGAGCTGTTTTTT	CASTGQGAIRELFF
TRBV20-1	TRBJ2-7	14	many	TRBD1	TGCAGTGCTGAGCAGGGACAGGGGGCGTACGAGCAGTACTTC	CSAEQGQGAYEQYF
TRBV5-1	TRBJ2-3	16	many	.	TGCGCCAGCAGCTCAGGGGTCGGGGTCAGCACAGATACGCAGTATTTT	CASSSGVGVSTDTQYF
TRBV12-3/TRBV12-4	TRBJ2-7	14	few	.	TGTGCCAGCAGTGCCGGACAGACACTTTACGAGCAGTACTTC	CASSAGQTLYEQYF
TRBV3-1	TRBJ2-3	13	many	.	TGTGCCAGCAGCCAATCCCGCACAGATACGCAGTATTTT	CASSQSRTDTQYF
TRBV10-3	TRBJ2-3	12	many	.	TGTGCCGTTGGGGAGAAAATAGATACGCAGTATTTT	CAVGEKIDTQYF
TRBV28	TRBJ1-2	13	.	.	TGTGCCGCAACAGGGATATTGAACTATGGCTACACCTTC	CAATGILNYGYTF
TRBV5-1	TRBJ2-7	15	.	.	TGCGCCAGCAGAGGGGGGGCGCCGATCTCCTACGAGCAGTACTTC	CASRGGAPISYEQYF
TRBV24-1	TRBJ2-6	19	.	TRBD2	TGTGCCACCAGTGAATCTGGGGGGAGGGAGAACTCTGGGGCCAACGTCCTGACTTTC	CATSESGGRENSGANVLTF
TRBV4-1	TRBJ2-1	12	many	.	TGCGCCAGCAGCCACGGACCTTCTCGGTGGTTCTTC	CASSHGPSRWFF
TRBV28	TRBJ2-7	12	many	.	TGTGCCAGCAACGAGCAAACCTACGAGCAGTACTTC	CASNEQTYEQYF
TRBV12-3/TRBV12-4	TRBJ1-5	14	many	.	TGTGCCAGCAGTTTGTCCGGCTTGGGGCAGCCCCAGCATTTT	CASSLSGLGQPQHF
TRBV20-1	TRBJ1-1	11	many	.	TGCAGTGCTCATGACGGCCATGAAGCTTTCTTT	CSAHDGHEAFF
TRBV6-1	TRBJ1-6	16	.	TRBD1	TGTGCCAGCAGCCAGCCGCTGACAGGGGGTGTTTCACCCCTCCACTTT	CASSQPLTGGVSPLHF
TRBV5-1	TRBJ2-7	16	few	TRBD1	TGCGCCAGCAGGAGGACAGGGGGCTTTCAGCGCTCCGAGCAGTACTTC	CASRRTGGFQRSEQYF
TRBV6-5	TRBJ2-2	17	.	TRBD2	TGTGCCAGCAGTTACCTAGGGGGACTAGCAGGGACCGGGGAGCTGTTTTTT	CASSYLGGLAGTGELFF
TRBV15	TRBJ1-5	13	many	.	TGTGCCACCAGCAGAGGGATGGCGGAGCCCCAGCATTTT	CATSRGMAEPQHF
TRBV28	TRBJ2-1	13	many	.	TGTGCCAGCAGTTTAATCCCGACCAATGAGCAGTTCTTC	CASSLIPTNEQFF
TRBV20-1	TRBJ2-1	15	.	TRBD2	TGCAGTGCTTTTGCGGGGGGGCTAAAAACCAATGAGCAGTTCTTC	CSAFAGGLKTNEQFF
TRBV5-6	TRBJ2-5	12	many	.	TGTGCCAGCAGCTTGAGCGGAGAGACCCAGTACTTC	CASSLSGETQYF
TRBV12-3/TRBV12-4	TRBJ1-1	13	many	.	TGTGCCAGCAGTCCCTTTGTGAACACTGAAGCTTTCTTT	CASSPFVNTEAFF
TRBV29-1	TRBJ2-7	15	many	TRBD1	TGCAGCGTTGGGGGAAGGACAGGGAGGATGGTCGAGCAGTACTTC	CSVGGRTGRMVEQYF
TRBV27	TRBJ2-1	18	many	TRBD1	TGTGCCAGCAGTTTTACCCTCCGACAGGGGGCGAACGAAAATGAGCAGTTCTTC	CASSFTLRQGANENEQFF
TRBV10-3	TRBJ2-2	11	many	.	TGTGCCATCCGCCAATCCGGGGAGCTGTTTTTT	CAIRQSGELFF
TRBV5-5	TRBJ2-7	13	.	.	TGTGCCAGCAGCCCCCCGGACGCCTACGAGCAGTACTTC	CASSPPDAYEQYF
TRBV19	TRBJ2-5	17	few	.	TGTGCCAGTAGTTCGCCTCGGTTCGGGGACCACCAAGAGACCCAGTACTTC	CASSSPRFGDHQETQYF
TRBV19	TRBJ2-1	16	few	TRBD2	TGTGCCAGTAGTATAGACTCTAGCGGGACCCACAATGAGCAGTTCTTC	CASSIDSSGTHNEQFF
TRBV12-3/TRBV12-4	TRBJ2-7	14	few	TRBD2	TGTGCCAGCAGTTTAGTAGCGGGAAACAACGAGCAGTACTTC	CASSLVAGNNEQYF
TRBV29-1	TRBJ2-2	15	few	.	TGCAGCGTTGAGTGGACTCACCAGAACACCGGGGAGCTGTTTTTT	CSVEWTHQNTGELFF
TRBV11-2	TRBJ2-1	16	.	TRBD1	TGTGCCAGCAGCACCCGGACAGGACCAGCGTACAATGAGCAGTTCTTC	CASSTRTGPAYNEQFF
TRBV5-6	TRBJ2-3	16	many	.	TGTGCCAGCAGCCGATTAGATGGGACCTCCACAGATACGCAGTATTTT	CASSRLDGTSTDTQYF
TRBV7-8	TRBJ2-5	13	few	.	TGTGCCAGCACCAGGGACATCCAAGAGACCCAGTACTTC	CASTRDIQETQYF
TRBV7-2	TRBJ2-1	16	many	TRBD2	TGTGCCAGCAGCGCCCGCGGGGGACCACTTTACAATGAGCAGTTCTTC	CASSARGGPLYNEQFF
TRBV24-1	TRBJ2-1	12	.	.	TGTGCCACCAGAGCCGCGGGGCAAGAGCAGTTCTTC	CATRAAGQEQFF
TRBV5-1	TRBJ1-3	15	many	.	TGCGCCAGCAGCTTGTCGGGGACAACTGGAAACACCATATATTTT	CASSLSGTTGNTIYF
TRBV27	TRBJ2-7	13	many	.	TGTGCCAGCAGTCACCGGGGAGGCTACGAGCAGTACTTC	CASSHRGGYEQYF
TRBV20-1	TRBJ1-6	14	many	.	TGCAGCGTTAGACAGAGCTCCTATAATTCACCCCTCCACTTT	CSVRQSSYNSPLHF
TRBV3-1	TRBJ2-5	15	.	TRBD2	TGTGCCAGCAGCCAAGCTGGCGGGAGTAGCGAGACCCAGTACTTC	CASSQAGGSSETQYF
TRBV7-9	TRBJ2-3	16	many	.	TGTGCCAGCAGCTTAGCTCCCGGGGAGATCACAGATACGCAGTATTTT	CASSLAPGEITDTQYF
TRBV7-9	TRBJ2-7	11	many	.	TGTGCCAGCAGCCCCCTACAAGAGCAGTACTTC	CASSPLQEQYF